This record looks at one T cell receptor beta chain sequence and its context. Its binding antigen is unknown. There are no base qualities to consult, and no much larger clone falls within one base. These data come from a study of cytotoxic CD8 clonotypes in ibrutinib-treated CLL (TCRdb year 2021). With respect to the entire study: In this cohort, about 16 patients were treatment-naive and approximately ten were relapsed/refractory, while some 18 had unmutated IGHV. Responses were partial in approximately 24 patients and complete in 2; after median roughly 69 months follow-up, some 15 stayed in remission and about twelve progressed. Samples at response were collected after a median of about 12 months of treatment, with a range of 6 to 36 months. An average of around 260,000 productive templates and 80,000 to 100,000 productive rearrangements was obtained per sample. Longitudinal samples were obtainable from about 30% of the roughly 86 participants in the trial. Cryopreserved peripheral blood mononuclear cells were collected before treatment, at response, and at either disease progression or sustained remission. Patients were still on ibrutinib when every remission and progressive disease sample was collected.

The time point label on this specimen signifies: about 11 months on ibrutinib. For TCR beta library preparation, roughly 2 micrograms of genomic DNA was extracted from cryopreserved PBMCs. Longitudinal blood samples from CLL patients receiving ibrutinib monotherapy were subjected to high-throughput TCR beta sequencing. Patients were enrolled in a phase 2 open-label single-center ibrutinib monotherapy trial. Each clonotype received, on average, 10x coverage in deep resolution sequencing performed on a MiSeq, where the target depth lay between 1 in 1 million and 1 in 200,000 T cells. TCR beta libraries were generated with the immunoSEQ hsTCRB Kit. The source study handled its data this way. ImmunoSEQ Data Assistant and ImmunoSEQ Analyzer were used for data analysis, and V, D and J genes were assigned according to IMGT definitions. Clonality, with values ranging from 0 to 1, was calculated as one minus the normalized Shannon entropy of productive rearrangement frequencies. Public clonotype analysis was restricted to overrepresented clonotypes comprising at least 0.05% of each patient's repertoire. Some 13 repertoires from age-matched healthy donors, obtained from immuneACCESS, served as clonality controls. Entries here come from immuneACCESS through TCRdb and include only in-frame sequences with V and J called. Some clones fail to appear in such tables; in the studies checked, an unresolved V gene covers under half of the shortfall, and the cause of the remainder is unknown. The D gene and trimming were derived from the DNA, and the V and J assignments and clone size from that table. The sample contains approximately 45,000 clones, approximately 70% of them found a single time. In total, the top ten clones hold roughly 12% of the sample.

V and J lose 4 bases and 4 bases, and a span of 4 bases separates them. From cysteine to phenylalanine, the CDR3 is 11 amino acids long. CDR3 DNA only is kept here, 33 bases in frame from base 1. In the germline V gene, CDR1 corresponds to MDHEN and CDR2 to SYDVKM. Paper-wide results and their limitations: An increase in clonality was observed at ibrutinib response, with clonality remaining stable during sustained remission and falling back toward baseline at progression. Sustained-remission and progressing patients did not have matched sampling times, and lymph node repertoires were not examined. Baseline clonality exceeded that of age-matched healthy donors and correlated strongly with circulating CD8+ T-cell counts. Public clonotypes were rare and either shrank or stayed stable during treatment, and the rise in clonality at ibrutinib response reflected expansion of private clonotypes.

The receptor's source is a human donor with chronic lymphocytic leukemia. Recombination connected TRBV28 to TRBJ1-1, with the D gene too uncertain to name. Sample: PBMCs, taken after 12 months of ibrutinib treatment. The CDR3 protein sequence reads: CASSSFTEAFF. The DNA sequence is TGTGCCAGCAGTTCTTTCACTGAAGCTTTCTTT.